This is a list of T cell receptor beta chains from one sample in a study of cytomegalovirus exposure and HLA in healthy donors. The table came from immunoSEQ multiplex PCR; TCRdb's copy has only in-frame clones and leaves some out. The data show some 160,000 clones, about 82% seen once. The sample taken for sequencing was PBMCs. These receptors originate from a woman aged 40 to 50 in good health and CMV-seropositive. CDR3s include the opening cysteine and the closing phenylalanine or tryptophan. The D gene is left open where the match is weak. Expanded clones are given a class, and other clones once, few, many or no size at all.

D gene	V gene	J gene	clone size	CDR3 length	CDR3 DNA	CDR3 protein
NA	TRBV28	TRBJ1-2	once	14	TGTGCCAGTTCTCAGGCCAGGCCCAACTATGGCTACACCTTC	CASSQARPNYGYTF
NA	TRBV7-6	TRBJ2-5	once	16	TGTGCCAGCAGCTTAGGGTTCAGGGGCAGGGTGGGGGAGCAGTACTTC	CASSLGFRGRVGEQYF
NA	TRBV5-1	TRBJ2-7	few	14	TGCGCCAGCAGCACGGGAATAAACTCCTACGAGCAGTACTTC	CASSTGINSYEQYF
TRBD2	TRBV9	TRBJ2-7	few	16	TGTGCCAGCAGCGCGCAACCGGGACTAGCGGGTGGTGAGCAGTACTTC	CASSAQPGLAGGEQYF
NA	TRBV28	TRBJ1-1	NA	14	TGTGCCAGCAGTCCCCCGCAACCCGGGGGTGAAGCTTTCTTT	CASSPPQPGGEAFF
TRBD2	TRBV5-3	TRBJ2-2	NA	17	TGTGCCAGAAGCTTATTGCTAGCGGGAGAGAACACCGGGGAGCTGTTTTTT	CARSLLLAGENTGELFF
TRBD1	TRBV28	TRBJ1-2	NA	15	TGTGCCACATCCGGGACAGGGATAGGGTACTATGGCTACACCTTC	CATSGTGIGYYGYTF
NA	TRBV2	TRBJ2-3	few	11	TGTGCCAGCAGTGTCGCAGATACGCAGTATTTT	CASSVADTQYF
TRBD2	TRBV5-1	TRBJ2-7	NA	14	TGCGCCAGTTCTACGGGACTAGTCTCCAACGAGCAGTACTTC	CASSTGLVSNEQYF
NA	TRBV6-1	TRBJ1-6	NA	13	TGTGCCAGCAGTGAGTCGCGGGATTCACCCCTCCACTTT	CASSESRDSPLHF
TRBD1	TRBV5-4	TRBJ1-3	few	15	TGTGCCAGCAGCTCGGGACAGAACTCTGGAAACACCATATATTTT	CASSSGQNSGNTIYF
NA	TRBV7-9	TRBJ2-2	NA	15	TGTGCCAGCAGTTTGGGCCAGAGGAACACCGGGGAGCTGTTTTTT	CASSLGQRNTGELFF
TRBD2	TRBV5-1	TRBJ2-7	NA	19	TGCGCCAGCAGCCCACTTGAGCCCGTATCTAGCGGGAGCTCCTACGAGCAGTACTTC	CASSPLEPVSSGSSYEQYF
TRBD1	TRBV30	TRBJ1-2	few	15	TGTGCCTGGAGTCGGGACAGACAATTTAACTATGGCTACACCTTC	CAWSRDRQFNYGYTF
NA	TRBV10-3	TRBJ2-1	NA	12	TGTGCCATCAGGGACTGGTACAATGAGCAGTTCTTC	CAIRDWYNEQFF
TRBD2	TRBV2	TRBJ2-1	NA	15	TGTGCCAGCAGTGCTGTAGCGGGAACACTCAATGAGCAGTTCTTC	CASSAVAGTLNEQFF
NA	TRBV9	TRBJ1-4	NA	14	TGTGCCAGCAGCGTAGCGGGTTCTAATGAAAAACTGTTTTTT	CASSVAGSNEKLFF
TRBD2	TRBV5-6	TRBJ2-1	NA	15	TGTGCCAGCAGCTCCCGACTAGCGGGAGGAGGTGAGCAGTTCTTC	CASSSRLAGGGEQFF
TRBD2	TRBV4-1	TRBJ2-7	NA	14	TGCGCCAGCAGCCAAGAGGGGACTAGTAACGAGCAGTACTTC	CASSQEGTSNEQYF
TRBD1	TRBV19	TRBJ2-1	NA	15	TGTGCCAGTAGTCCATGGGACAGGGAATCGGATGAGCAGTTCTTC	CASSPWDRESDEQFF
NA	TRBV14	TRBJ2-1	NA	15	TGTGCCAGCAGCCCAACAGGTTACTCCTACAATGAGCAGTTCTTC	CASSPTGYSYNEQFF
TRBD1	TRBV7-3	TRBJ1-2	NA	15	TGTGCCAGCAGAAAAACAGGGGCGGAAAACTATGGCTACACCTTC	CASRKTGAENYGYTF
NA	TRBV6-5	TRBJ1-3	NA	15	TGTGCCAGCAGCCGGGGACAAACCTCTGGAAACACCATATATTTT	CASSRGQTSGNTIYF
NA	TRBV10-3	TRBJ1-6	NA	15	TGTGCCATCAAGATCGGCAGGGACGGGGGATCACCCCTCCACTTT	CAIKIGRDGGSPLHF
TRBD1	TRBV28	TRBJ2-5	NA	16	TGTGCCAGCAGTACCCGGACAGGGGGCTTTCGGGAGACCCAGTACTTC	CASSTRTGGFRETQYF
NA	TRBV5-1	TRBJ1-2	NA	14	TGCGCCAGCAGCCCCGAACCGGGGGGCGATGGCTACACCTTC	CASSPEPGGDGYTF
TRBD2	TRBV18	TRBJ2-5	NA	14	TGTGCCAGCTCACCTGGACTAGCGGGGGAGACCCAGTACTTC	CASSPGLAGETQYF
TRBD2	TRBV28	TRBJ2-7	NA	14	TGTGCCAGCAGCCTCCCCTCGGGAGGGCTCGAGCAGTACTTC	CASSLPSGGLEQYF
NA	TRBV29-1	TRBJ1-1	NA	12	TGCGGCGGAGGACAGTTGAACACTGAAGCTTTCTTT	CGGGQLNTEAFF
NA	TRBV28	TRBJ2-7	NA	14	TGTGCCATCGCGGTGGGCCAGGGAGGCAAGAAGCAGTACTTC	CAIAVGQGGKKQYF
TRBD2	TRBV19	TRBJ2-3	NA	17	TGTGCCAGTAGCCCCCTGTTTAGCGGGGGGTTTGCAGATACGCAGTATTTT	CASSPLFSGGFADTQYF
NA	TRBV28	TRBJ2-2	NA	13	TGTGCCAGCAGTTTCGGGAACACCGGGGAGCTGTTTTTT	CASSFGNTGELFF
NA	TRBV23-1	TRBJ2-7	NA	15	TGCGCCAGCAGCCTCAGGACATCGAGCTCCTACGAGCAGTACTTC	CASSLRTSSSYEQYF